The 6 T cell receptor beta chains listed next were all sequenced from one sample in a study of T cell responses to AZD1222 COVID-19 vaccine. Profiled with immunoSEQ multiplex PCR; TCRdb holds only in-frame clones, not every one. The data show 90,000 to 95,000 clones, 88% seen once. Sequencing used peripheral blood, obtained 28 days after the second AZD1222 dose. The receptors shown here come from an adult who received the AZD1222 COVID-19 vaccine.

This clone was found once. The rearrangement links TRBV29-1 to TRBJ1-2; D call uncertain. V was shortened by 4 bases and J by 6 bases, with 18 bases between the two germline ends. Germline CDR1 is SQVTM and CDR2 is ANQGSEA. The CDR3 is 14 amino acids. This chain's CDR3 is CSVALGASVDGYTF. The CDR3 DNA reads TGCAGCGTTGCCTTGGGAGCTAGTGTGGATGGCTACACCTTC.

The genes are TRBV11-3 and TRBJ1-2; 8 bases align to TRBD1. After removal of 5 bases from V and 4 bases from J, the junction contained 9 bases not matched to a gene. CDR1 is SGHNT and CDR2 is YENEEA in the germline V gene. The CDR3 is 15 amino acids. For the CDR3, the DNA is TGTGCCAGCAGCCCGGACAGGGAAGGCAGCTATGGCTACACCTTC. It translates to CASSPDREGSYGYTF.

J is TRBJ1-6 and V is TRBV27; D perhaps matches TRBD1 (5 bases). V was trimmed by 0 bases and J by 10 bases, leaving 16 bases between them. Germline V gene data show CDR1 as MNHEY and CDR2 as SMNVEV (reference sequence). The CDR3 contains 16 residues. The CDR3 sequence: CASSLSMGRGVSPLHF. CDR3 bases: TGTGCCAGCAGTTTATCGATGGGCCGAGGGGTCTCACCCCTCCACTTT.

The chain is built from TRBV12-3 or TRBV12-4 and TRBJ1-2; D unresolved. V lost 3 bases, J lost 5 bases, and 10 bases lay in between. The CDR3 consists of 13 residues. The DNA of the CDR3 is TGTGCCAGCAGTTTTACCAGACCGTATGGCTACACCTTC. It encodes CASSFTRPYGYTF.

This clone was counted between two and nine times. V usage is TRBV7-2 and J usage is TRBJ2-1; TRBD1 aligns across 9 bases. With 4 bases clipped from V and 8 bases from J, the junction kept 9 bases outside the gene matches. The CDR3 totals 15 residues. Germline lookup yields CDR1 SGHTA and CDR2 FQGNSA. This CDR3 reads CASSSQGALGDEQFF. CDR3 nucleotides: TGTGCCAGCAGCTCACAGGGGGCCCTGGGCGATGAGCAGTTCTTC.

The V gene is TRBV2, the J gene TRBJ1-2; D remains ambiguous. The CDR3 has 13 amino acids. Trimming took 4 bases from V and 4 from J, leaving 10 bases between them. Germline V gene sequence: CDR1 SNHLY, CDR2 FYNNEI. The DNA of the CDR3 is TGTGCCAGCAGTGGGCCTTCCCCCTATGGCTACACCTTC. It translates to CASSGPSPYGYTF.